This is a list of T cell receptor beta chains from one sample in a study of OX40 agonist ivuxolimab in advanced cancers. Assay used: immunoSEQ multiplex PCR; TCRdb lists only in-frame clones, some missing. Here the sample spans fewer than 85,000 clones, around 90% being singletons. This specimen was CD4+ or CD8+ T cells sorted from blood, taken in a trial of the OX40 agonist ivuxolimab. All receptors derive from an adult with an advanced solid tumor such as melanoma, head and neck, liver or kidney cancer. Each CDR3 is given with its conserved first and last residue. The D gene is left open where the match is weak. A row's size may be missing; if present it is once, few, many or a size class.

NA,13,TRBV10-3,NA,TRBJ1-6,TGTGCCATCAGTGAGGGACAACGGTCACCCCTCCACTTT,CAISEGQRSPLHF
NA,13,TRBV19,TRBD1,TRBJ2-7,TGTGCCAGTAGGGCGACAGGGGGAGGCGAGCAGTACTTC,CASRATGGGEQYF
NA,13,TRBV11-3,NA,TRBJ2-3,TGTGCCAGCAGCTTTACGTTAACAGATACGCAGTATTTT,CASSFTLTDTQYF
NA,16,TRBV11-3,NA,TRBJ2-3,TGTGCCAGCAGCAGGGGGGGGGACACAAGCACAGATACGCAGTATTTT,CASSRGGDTSTDTQYF
NA,16,TRBV7-2,NA,TRBJ2-2,TGTGCCAGCAGCTGGGCGGGTGGGGAACGGGCCGGGGAGCTGTTTTTT,CASSWAGGERAGELFF
NA,15,TRBV7-9,NA,TRBJ2-2,TGTGCCAGCAGCTCCTTGCAGGGACTCACCGGGGAGCTGTTTTTT,CASSSLQGLTGELFF
NA,14,TRBV23-1,NA,TRBJ2-7,TGCGCCAGCAGTCACCGGGACTTTGCCTACGAGCAGTACTTC,CASSHRDFAYEQYF
NA,16,TRBV18,TRBD2,TRBJ2-3,TGTGCCAGCTCACCACCGGCGGGGGGGCTCCTAGATACGCAGTATTTT,CASSPPAGGLLDTQYF
NA,14,TRBV29-1,TRBD2,TRBJ2-7,TGCAGCGTGAGAACTAGCGGGCCCTCCTACGAGCAGTACTTC,CSVRTSGPSYEQYF
NA,14,TRBV11-2,NA,TRBJ2-7,TGTGCCAGCAGCCTAGCGTCGGGGTCTAACGAGCAGTACTTC,CASSLASGSNEQYF
NA,14,TRBV4-3,NA,TRBJ1-2,TGCGCCAGCAGCCAAGACCGCGGGGTAGGGGGCTACACCTTC,CASSQDRGVGGYTF
NA,14,TRBV11-3,TRBD2,TRBJ2-3,TGTGCCAGCAGCCGGGGGGGCGGTGCAGATACGCAGTATTTT,CASSRGGGADTQYF
once,15,TRBV5-5,NA,TRBJ2-7,TGTGCCAGCAGCTTGACACGACAGGTCCCCGGGGAGCAGTACTTC,CASSLTRQVPGEQYF
NA,14,TRBV6-1,NA,TRBJ1-5,TGTGCCAGCAGTGAAGCAGAGGGGAGACAGCCCCAGCATTTT,CASSEAEGRQPQHF
once,14,TRBV6-6,NA,TRBJ2-2,TGTGCCAGCAGTTACTTGGGTACGGCCGGGGAGCTGTTTTTT,CASSYLGTAGELFF
NA,14,TRBV6-1,TRBD1,TRBJ1-6,TGTGCCAGCACCTCCGACAGGGAAGGTTCACCCCTCCACTTT,CASTSDREGSPLHF
once,15,TRBV7-9,NA,TRBJ2-3,TGTGCCAGCAGCTTGTATCGGGAATACACAGATACGCAGTATTTT,CASSLYREYTDTQYF
NA,15,TRBV11-3,TRBD2,TRBJ2-1,TGTGCCAGCAGCCCGCCCCTGACTAGCGTGCATGAGCAGTTCTTC,CASSPPLTSVHEQFF
NA,13,TRBV4-2,NA,TRBJ2-2,TGTGCCAGCAGCCAAGATCGAGGCGGGGAGCTGTTTTTT,CASSQDRGGELFF
NA,13,TRBV29-1,TRBD1,TRBJ2-5,TGCAGCGTCAACAGGGGTGGCCAAGAGACCCAGTACTTC,CSVNRGGQETQYF
NA,15,TRBV27,TRBD2,TRBJ2-1,TGCGCCAGCAGTCCAAGACTAGCGGGGGTTTTTGAGCAGTTCTTC,CASSPRLAGVFEQFF
NA,12,TRBV15,NA,TRBJ1-5,TGTGCCACCAGCAGAGACAATCAGCCCCAGCATTTT,CATSRDNQPQHF
NA,17,TRBV4-2,TRBD2,TRBJ2-5,TGTGCCAGCAGCCAAGATGGGCAAGCGGGGGACCAAGAGACCCAGTACTTC,CASSQDGQAGDQETQYF
NA,15,TRBV5-1,NA,TRBJ1-1,TGCGCCAGCAGCTTGACAGCATTAAGGAACACTGAAGCTTTCTTT,CASSLTALRNTEAFF
NA,15,TRBV5-1,NA,TRBJ1-4,TGCGCCAGCAGCGTGACAGGAGGTGCTAATGAAAAACTGTTTTTT,CASSVTGGANEKLFF
NA,14,TRBV5-1,TRBD1,TRBJ1-1,TGCGCCAGCAGCTACGACAGGGTGAACACTGAAGCTTTCTTT,CASSYDRVNTEAFF
NA,14,TRBV28,TRBD1,TRBJ1-4,TGTGCCAGCAGCCTTGGACAGGGGGACGAAAAACTGTTTTTT,CASSLGQGDEKLFF
once,16,TRBV7-7,NA,TRBJ2-3,TGTGCCAGCAGCTTAGATGGGGCGGGTTTTACAGATACGCAGTATTTT,CASSLDGAGFTDTQYF
NA,16,TRBV4-3,NA,TRBJ2-1,TGCGCCAGCAGCCAAGACGGTGGGGGGCTGGGGACTGAGCAGTTCTTC,CASSQDGGGLGTEQFF